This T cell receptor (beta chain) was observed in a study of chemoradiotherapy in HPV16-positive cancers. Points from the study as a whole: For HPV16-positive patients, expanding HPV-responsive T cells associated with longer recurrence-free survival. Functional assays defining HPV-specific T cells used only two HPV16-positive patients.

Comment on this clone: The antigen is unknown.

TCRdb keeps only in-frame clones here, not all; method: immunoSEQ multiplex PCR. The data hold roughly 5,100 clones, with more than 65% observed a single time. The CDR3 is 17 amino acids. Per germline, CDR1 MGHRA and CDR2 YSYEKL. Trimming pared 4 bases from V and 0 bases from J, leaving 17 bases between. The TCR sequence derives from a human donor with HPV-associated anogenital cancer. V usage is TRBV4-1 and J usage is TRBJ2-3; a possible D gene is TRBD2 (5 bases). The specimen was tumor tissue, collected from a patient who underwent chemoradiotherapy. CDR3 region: CASSLSASGFSTDTQYF. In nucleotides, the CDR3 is TGCGCCAGCAGCCTGTCGGCAAGCGGTTTCAGCACAGATACGCAGTATTTT.